This T cell receptor (beta chain) was identified during a study of cytomegalovirus exposure and HLA in healthy donors. A multiplex PCR was run with 60 Vbeta primers and 13 Jbeta primers. Data came from immunoSEQ multiplex PCR; TCRdb stores just in-frame clones and leaves some out. Counted here are about 120,000 clones, roughly 70% occurring once; the ten biggest clones make up 4%. Points from the study as a whole: A later analysis linked some 17,000 TCR beta sequences to HLA alleles at 0.05 false discovery rate. V- and J-gene trimming of TCR beta was linked (in a later analysis) to a missense DCLRE1C variant. CMV serostatus was the sole immune exposure information available.

Germline CDR1 GTSNPN, CDR2 SVGIG (reference sequence). V was shortened by 1 base and J by 3 bases, with 13 bases between the two germline ends. The CDR3 is made up of 14 amino acids. In the case of this clone: The antigen is unknown.

The rearrangement uses TRBV30 and TRBJ2-7; D is possibly TRBD1 (6 bases). The TCR comes from a man aged 35-49 years in good health and CMV-seropositive. Sequences were obtained from PBMCs. The CDR3 DNA reads as TGTGCCTGGAGTGCATGGGACAATAACTACGAGCAGTACTTC. Its protein product is CAWSAWDNNYEQYF.